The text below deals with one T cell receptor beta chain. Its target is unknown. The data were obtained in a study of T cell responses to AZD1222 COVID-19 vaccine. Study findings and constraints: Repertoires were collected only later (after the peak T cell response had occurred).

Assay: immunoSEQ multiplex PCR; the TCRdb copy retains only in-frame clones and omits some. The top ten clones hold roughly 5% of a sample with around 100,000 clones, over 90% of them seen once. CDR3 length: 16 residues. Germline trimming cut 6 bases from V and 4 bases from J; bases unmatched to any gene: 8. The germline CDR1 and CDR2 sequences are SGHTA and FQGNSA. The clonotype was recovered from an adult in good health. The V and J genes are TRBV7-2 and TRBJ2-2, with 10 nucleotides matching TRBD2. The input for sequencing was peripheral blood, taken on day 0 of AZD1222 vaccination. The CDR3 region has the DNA TGTGCCAGCAGTCTTAGCGGGGGGCGGGCCACCGGGGAGCTGTTTTTT. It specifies CASSLSGGRATGELFF.